This T cell receptor beta chain derives from a study of blood T cell repertoires in COVID-19. Methods used by the authors: Amplification of reference gene primers provided the estimated nucleated cell counts. Sequencing was performed with immunoSEQ multiplex PCR; in TCRdb, only in-frame clones are kept and a portion is missing. V and J calls and clone size follow that table, whereas D and trimming were derived from the DNA. The sample gives some 240,000 clones, more than 65% of which show up once; around 3.7% is in the top ten. The CDR3 covers 16 residues. V was trimmed by 4 bases and J by 0 bases, leaving 13 bases between them. The germline V gene encodes CDR1 LGHDT and CDR2 YNNKEL (reference sequence).

Sequenced: PBMCs or T cells enriched from blood (not recorded which). The source of this sequence is a man between 50 and 59 years old who had recovered from COVID-19. This sequence joins TRBV3-1 (or the pseudogene TRBV3-2) and TRBJ2-4; a weak D match, TRBD1 (6 bases). The CDR3 sequence: CASSLGQQLAKNIQYF. The CDR3 DNA reads TGTGCCAGCAGCCTAGGACAGCAATTAGCCAAAAACATTCAGTACTTC.